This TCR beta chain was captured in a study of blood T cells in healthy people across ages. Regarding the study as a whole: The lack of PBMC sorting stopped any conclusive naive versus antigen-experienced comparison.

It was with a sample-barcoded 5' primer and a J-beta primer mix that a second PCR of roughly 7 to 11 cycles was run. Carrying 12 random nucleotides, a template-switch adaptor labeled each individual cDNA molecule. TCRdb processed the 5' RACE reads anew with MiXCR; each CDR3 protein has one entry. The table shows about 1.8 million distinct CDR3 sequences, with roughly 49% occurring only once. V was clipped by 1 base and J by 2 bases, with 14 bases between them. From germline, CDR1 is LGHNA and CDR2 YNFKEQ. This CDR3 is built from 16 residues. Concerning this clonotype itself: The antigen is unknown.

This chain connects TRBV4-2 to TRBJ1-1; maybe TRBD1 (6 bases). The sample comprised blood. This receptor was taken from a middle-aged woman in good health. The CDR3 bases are TGTGCCAGCAGCCAAGTGGTAGGGGGGTCTAACACTGAAGCTTTCTTT. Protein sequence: CASSQVVGGSNTEAFF.